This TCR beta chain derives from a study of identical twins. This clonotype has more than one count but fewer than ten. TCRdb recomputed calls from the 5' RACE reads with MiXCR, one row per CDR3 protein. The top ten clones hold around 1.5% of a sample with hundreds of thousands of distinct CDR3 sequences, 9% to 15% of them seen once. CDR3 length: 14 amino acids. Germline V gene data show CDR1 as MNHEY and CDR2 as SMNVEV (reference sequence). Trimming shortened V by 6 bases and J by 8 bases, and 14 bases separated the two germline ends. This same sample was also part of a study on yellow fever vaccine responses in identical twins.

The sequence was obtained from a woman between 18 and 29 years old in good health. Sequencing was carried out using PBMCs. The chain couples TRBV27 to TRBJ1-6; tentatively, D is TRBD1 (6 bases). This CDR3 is CASRIQGFDSPLHF. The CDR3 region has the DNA TGTGCCAGCAGGATACAGGGTTTTGATTCACCCCTCCACTTT.